This T cell receptor beta chain emerged from a study of T-cell reconstitution after alpha-beta-depleted transplantation in children. General study points: Several patients had high TCRbeta diversity at day 60; it came from surviving recipient T cells and thymic progenitors. The origin of alpha-beta T cells about two months after transplant was reportedly several hundred expanded graft clones. After one year, T-cell counts and TCRbeta diversity mostly came from new T cells.

Preparation of the TCRbeta library involved a method that used unique molecular identifiers. TCRdb reprocessed the PCR reads via MiXCR and lists one record per CDR3 protein. The sample lists nearly 350,000 distinct CDR3 sequences, around 15% seen once, with about 41% in the top ten. This clonotype has a handful of counts. Its target is not known. Germline-derived CDR1 and CDR2 are SGHDT and YYEEEE. The V segment lost 0 bases and the J segment 9 bases; nucleotides outside the gene matches: 8. The CDR3 is 15 residues long. The clonotype originates from a male patient between 2 and 15 years old who had a stem cell transplant for acute lymphoblastic leukemia, so the T cells may come from the graft donor. Sequenced here: PBMCs, mostly from graft donor cells, sampled 360 days after TCRalphabeta/CD19-depleted stem cell transplant. The chain uses TRBV5-6 and TRBJ2-3; 9 positions agree with TRBD2. In DNA form, the CDR3 reads TGTGCCAGCAGCTTGGGCGGGAGGGCCAGGAGGACGCAGTATTTT. Encoded protein: CASSLGGRARRTQYF.